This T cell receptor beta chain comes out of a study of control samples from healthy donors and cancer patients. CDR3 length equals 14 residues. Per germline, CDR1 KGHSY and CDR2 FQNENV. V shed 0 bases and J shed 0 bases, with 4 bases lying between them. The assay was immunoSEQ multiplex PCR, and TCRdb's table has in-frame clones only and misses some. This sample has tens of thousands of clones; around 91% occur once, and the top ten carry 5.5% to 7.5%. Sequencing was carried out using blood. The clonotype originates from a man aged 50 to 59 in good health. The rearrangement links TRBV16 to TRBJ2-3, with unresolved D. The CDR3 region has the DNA TGTGCCAGCAGCCAATCCAGGAGCACAGATACGCAGTATTTT. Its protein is CASSQSRSTDTQYF.